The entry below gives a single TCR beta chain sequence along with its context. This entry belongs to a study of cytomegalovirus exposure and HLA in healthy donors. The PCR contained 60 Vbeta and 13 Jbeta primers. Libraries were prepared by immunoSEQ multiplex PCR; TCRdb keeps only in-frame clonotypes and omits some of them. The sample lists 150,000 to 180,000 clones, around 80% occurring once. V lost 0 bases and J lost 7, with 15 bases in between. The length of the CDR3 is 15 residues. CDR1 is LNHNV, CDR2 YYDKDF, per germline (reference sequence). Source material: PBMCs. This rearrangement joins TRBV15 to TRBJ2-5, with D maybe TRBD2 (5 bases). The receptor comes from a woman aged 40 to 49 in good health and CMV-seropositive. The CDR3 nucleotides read TGTGCCACCAGCAGAGATCAAGAGGGCGAAGGGACCCAGTACTTC. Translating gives CATSRDQEGEGTQYF.